This T cell receptor (beta chain) was obtained from a study of OX40 agonist ivuxolimab in advanced cancers. Study information: The mean age was around 56 years, ranging from 23 to 79, with 82.7% of participants male. One hepatocellular carcinoma and a couple of cutaneous melanoma patients partially responded. Regarding the study as a whole: Mean expanded clone counts were higher in CD8+ than CD4+ T cells.

The investigators sampled blood at baseline, at cycle 4 day 1, and at cycle 7 day 1. Regarding this clone: What it binds is not known.

Here immunoSEQ multiplex PCR was the method, and the copy in TCRdb shows in-frame clones only, minus some. The sample holds approximately 32,000 clones, around nine tenths seen once. Material: CD4+ or CD8+ T cells sorted from blood, obtained in a trial of the OX40 agonist ivuxolimab. The source of this sequence is an adult with an advanced solid tumor such as melanoma, head and neck, liver or kidney cancer.

The chain's CDR3 is CASSQRTSLGPVYNEQFF. CDR3 nucleotides: TGTGCCAGCAGCCAGCGGACTAGCTTAGGACCCGTTTACAATGAGCAGTTCTTC. The chain employs TRBV7-8 and TRBJ2-1; 8 bases are shared with TRBD2. Germline trimming cut 5 bases from V and 4 bases from J; bases unmatched to any gene: 16. The germline V gene encodes CDR1 SGHVS and CDR2 FQNEAQ. This CDR3 contains 18 residues.